These 3 T cell receptor beta chains share one sample of origin, sequenced in a study of cytomegalovirus exposure and HLA in healthy donors. Libraries were prepared by immunoSEQ multiplex PCR; TCRdb keeps only in-frame clonotypes and omits some of them. The table records 110,000 or so clones, about 83% of them present only once. The sequencing input was PBMCs. These receptors were collected from a man aged 18 to 30 in good health and CMV-seronegative.

The V call is TRBV10-3, the J call TRBJ1-2, with D possibly TRBD1 on 5 matching bases. Between the trimmed V and J ends, which lost 6 bases and 2 bases, there was a span of 10 bases. This CDR3 has 13 residues. Per germline, CDR1 ENHRY and CDR2 SYGVKD. The CDR3 coding sequence is TGTGCCATCAGGGGCGGGGACAACTATGGCTACACCTTC. Translating gives CAIRGGDNYGYTF.

To note about this clone: Other DNA sequences from this sample encode an identical CDR3 as well. The rearrangement links TRBV30 to TRBJ1-5; D ambiguous. CDR1 and CDR2 (germline): GTSNPN, SVGIG (reference sequence). V lost 0 bases and J 1 base, leaving 7 bases between the germline ends. CDR3 length equals 14 residues. CDR3 sequence: CAWSVPGSNQPQHF. CDR3 sequence (DNA): TGTGCCTGGAGTGTACCGGGAAGCAATCAGCCCCAGCATTTT.

The CDR3 DNA is TGTGCCAGCAGTGTAGACAGGCGAGGTGAAGCTTTCTTT. It specifies CASSVDRRGEAFF. The gene calls are TRBV6-1 and TRBJ1-1, with D perhaps TRBD1 (6 bases). The CDR3 extends over 13 amino acids. Deletions cut 4 bases from V and 7 bases from J, with 13 bases between. The germline V gene has CDR1 MNHNS and CDR2 SASEGT.